The source of this T cell receptor beta chain is a study of shared clonotypes between healthy human individuals. As for this clone: The antigen remains undetermined.

General study findings and limits: Incomplete sequencing of sorted subsets was indicated by rarefaction despite large depth. Approximately 4.6% of naive CD4 clonotypes were shared across four donors.

About 200 ng DNA, 25,000 to 30,000 T cell genomes, went into each sorted-subset replicate PCR. Profiled with immunoSEQ multiplex PCR; TCRdb holds only in-frame clones, not every one. The repertoire has nearly 750,000 clones, over 55% of them found once; the top ten carry around 1.8%. Healthy adults negative for HIV, lacking recent acute infections or vaccinations, served as donors. Trimming shortened V by 2 bases and J by 5 bases, and 16 bases separated the two germline ends. CDR1 is SGHAT, CDR2 FQNNGV, per germline. This CDR3 has 16 residues. The J gene is TRBJ1-5, the V gene TRBV11-2; no definite D call. Sample: memory CD4+ T cells sorted from blood. Subset here: CD45RA-negative fraction. This sequence was found in a woman aged 25 to 39 in good health. CDR3 nucleotide sequence: TGTGCCAGCAGCTTAACGACGGCTCCTGCCGATCAGCCCCAGCATTTT. Protein product: CASSLTTAPADQPQHF.